This note documents a single TCR beta chain sequence. What it binds is not known. With 60 Vbeta and 13 Jbeta primers, the PCR was carried out. Assay: immunoSEQ multiplex PCR; the TCRdb copy retains only in-frame clones and omits some. The sample includes 150,000 to 200,000 clones, about 79% of them seen just once. This CDR3 region has 17 residues. Per germline, CDR1 LGHNA and CDR2 YNFKEQ. The V end was cut by 2 bases, the J end by 0 bases, with 11 bases between. This specimen comes from a study of cytomegalovirus exposure and HLA in healthy donors. Study-level findings and limits: Accurate HLA-A and HLA-B prediction from TCR beta sequences was reported for most subjects.

The receptor's source is a woman aged 45 to 65 in good health and CMV-seronegative. Sequencing was carried out using PBMCs. The chain carries TRBV4-2 and TRBJ2-6; perhaps TRBD2 as D (5 bases). This CDR3 reads CASSQSGLNSGANVLTF. The CDR3 DNA is TGTGCCAGCAGCCAATCTGGACTGAACTCTGGGGCCAACGTCCTGACTTTC.